What follows describes a single T cell receptor beta chain. The data were produced by immunoSEQ multiplex PCR, yet TCRdb's version contains in-frame clones alone and is incomplete. Of 100,000 to 120,000 clones listed, approximately 89% are singletons. This specimen belongs to a study of OX40 agonist ivuxolimab in advanced cancers. This clonotype was obtained from an adult with an advanced solid tumor such as melanoma, head and neck, liver or kidney cancer. Sequences were derived from CD4+ or CD8+ T cells sorted from blood, sampled in a trial of the OX40 agonist ivuxolimab.

CDR3 in amino acids: CASSHKGAGSNQPQHF. CDR3 nucleotide sequence: TGTGCCAGCAGCCACAAGGGGGCTGGGAGCAATCAGCCCCAGCATTTT. The gene calls are TRBV6-6 and TRBJ1-5; 7 bases align to TRBD1. Looked up from germline, CDR1 is MNHNY and CDR2 is SVGAGI (reference sequence). The CDR3 has 16 amino acids. Trimming cost V 6 bases and J 1 base; bases outside gene matches: 9.